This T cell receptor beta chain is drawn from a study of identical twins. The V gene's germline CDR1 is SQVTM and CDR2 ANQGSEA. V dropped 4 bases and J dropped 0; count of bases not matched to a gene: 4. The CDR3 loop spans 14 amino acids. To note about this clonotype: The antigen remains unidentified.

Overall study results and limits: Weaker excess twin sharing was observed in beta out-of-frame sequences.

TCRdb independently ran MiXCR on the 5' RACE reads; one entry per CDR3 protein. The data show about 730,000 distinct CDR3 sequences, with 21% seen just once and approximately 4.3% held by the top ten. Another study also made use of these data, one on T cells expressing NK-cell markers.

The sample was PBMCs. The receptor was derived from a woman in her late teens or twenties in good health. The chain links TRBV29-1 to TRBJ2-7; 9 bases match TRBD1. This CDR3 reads CSVARGQGSYEQYF. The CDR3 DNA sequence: TGCAGCGTTGCACGGGGACAGGGCTCCTACGAGCAGTACTTC.